This T cell receptor (beta chain) was sequenced during a study of blood T cell repertoires in COVID-19. CDR3 length: 15 residues. CDR1 and CDR2 (germline): SGHRS, YFSETQ. J was trimmed by 3 bases and V by 1 base; bases with no gene match: 5. Sequencing used immunoSEQ multiplex PCR; TCRdb keeps in-frame clones, though not all of them. In the table there are about 400,000 clones, around 90% of which are singletons. Sequencing input: peripheral blood. The chain recombines TRBV5-1 with TRBJ1-1; 8 bases are a match to TRBD1. This TCR derives from a human donor in a cohort sampled during active COVID-19. In nucleotides, the CDR3 is TGCGCCAGCAGCTTGCGGACAGGGACGGACACTGAAGCTTTCTTT. Its protein product is CASSLRTGTDTEAFF.